Sequencing of this TCR beta chain was carried out in a study of blood T cell repertoires in COVID-19. Study-level background: PBMCs, B-cell-depleted T cells, or T cells provided the cDNA or gDNA that made up the material.

The CDR3 consists of 13 residues. The germline CDR1 and CDR2 sequences are SNHLY and FYNNEI. V lost 8 bases, J lost 4 bases, and 11 bases lay in between. Per the study methods: Estimation of nucleated cell counts relied on the amplification of reference gene primers. Measured with immunoSEQ multiplex PCR; TCRdb has only the in-frame clones, and not every one. Clonal size and the V and J genes are those of that table, whereas D and trimming came from the DNA. The table records about 75,000 clones, about 88% of them present only once. The sequence was obtained from a human donor in a cohort sampled during active COVID-19. V is TRBV2 and J is TRBJ2-2; D uncertain. Sequencing was done on a sample of peripheral blood. DNA for the CDR3: TGTGCCAGCGCTAGTACGGGCACCGGGGAGCTGTTTTTT. Encoded protein: CASASTGTGELFF.